This T cell receptor beta chain was recovered during a study of technical replicates of blood from a handful of donors. Only in-frame clones appear in the TCRdb table, and some are missing; sequencing was by immunoSEQ multiplex PCR. The sample consists of roughly 79,000 clones, roughly 89% of them appearing once. The CDR3 totals 15 residues. V was pared by 3 bases and J by 8 bases, with 7 bases of the junction left unmatched. CDR1 is MNHEY, CDR2 SMNVEV, per germline (reference sequence). The receptor comes from a human donor in good health. Some clones in this sample may be carry-over from other donors' samples. Sequencing was done on a sample of T cells isolated from PBMCs. The chain joins TRBV27 to TRBJ2-1; 10 nucleotides agree with TRBD2. The CDR3 nucleotides read TGTGCCAGCAGTTTCCTAGCGGGAGTAGGAGATGAGCAGTTCTTC. Translating it yields CASSFLAGVGDEQFF.